One and the same sample provided the 10 T cell receptor beta chains below, sequenced in a study of blood T cell repertoires in COVID-19 (dated by TCRdb to 2020 to 2022). The library was produced with the immunoSEQ multiplex PCR assay. Drawn from immuneACCESS, this table holds only the in-frame rearrangements with V and J called that TCRdb kept. Clones are partly lost; checked studies trace under half to an unresolved V gene and leave the rest unexplained. This sample gives about 300,000 clones in total; over 85% of them show up just once. Approximately 2% of the sample is taken by the ten largest. The sequencing sample was made of peripheral blood. These receptors were obtained from a woman aged 25-40 years with COVID-19, enrolled during active disease.

This chain joins TRBV5-1 and TRBJ1-4; maybe TRBD1 (5 bases). The germline V gene encodes CDR1 SGHRS and CDR2 YFSETQ. Trimming left V 4 bases short and J 0 bases short, with 16 bases between. The CDR3 covers 17 residues. CDR3 DNA sequence: TGCGCCAGCAGCGACGGGCGGGGAGGGGCAACTAATGAAAAACTGTTTTTT. This encodes CASSDGRGGATNEKLFF.

CDR3 in amino acids: CASSPGTGGPEQYF. The CDR3 DNA follows: TGTGCCAGCAGCCCCGGGACAGGGGGTCCCGAGCAGTACTTC. This chain uses TRBV6-2 or TRBV6-3 with TRBJ2-7; TRBD1 aligns across 11 bases. This CDR3 has 14 residues. J gave up 6 bases and V 6 bases, and 7 bases lay outside the gene matches. Germline V gene sequence: CDR1 MNHEY, CDR2 SVGEGT.

The rearrangement links TRBV4-2 to TRBJ1-3; possible D gene TRBD1, 5 bases. The CDR3 has 16 amino acids. The germline V gene has CDR1 LGHNA and CDR2 YNFKEQ. Trimming took off 3 bases at V and 1 base at J, with 13 bases between the two ends. CDR3 loop: CASSQPGGGSGNTIYF. The CDR3, as DNA: TGTGCCAGCAGCCAGCCCGGGGGGGGGTCTGGAAACACCATATATTTT.

The V and J genes are TRBV5-4 and TRBJ1-2; TRBD1 agrees at 7 bases. Germline lookup yields CDR1 SGHNT and CDR2 YYREEE (reference sequence). The junction had 10 bases not matched to a gene; V was cut back by 1 base and J by 7 bases. CDR3 length: 15 residues. CDR3 sequence: CASSLIGTAPRGYTF. The CDR3 nucleotides are TGTGCCAGCAGCTTGATCGGGACAGCCCCCCGTGGCTACACCTTC.

Only one count was recorded for this clone. This chain uses TRBV3-1 (or the pseudogene TRBV3-2) with TRBJ2-3, with D maybe TRBD2 (5 bases). V shed 4 bases and J shed 1 base, with 12 bases lying between them. CDR1 and CDR2 (germline): LGHDT, YNNKEL (reference sequence). The CDR3 spans 15 residues. DNA for the CDR3: TGTGCCAGCAGCCTCCAGTGGGGAGGCACAGATACGCAGTATTTT. It is translated as CASSLQWGGTDTQYF.

The chain couples TRBV5-4 to TRBJ2-1; D call uncertain. The CDR3 runs to 14 residues. Trimming cost V 1 base and J 6 bases, with 11 bases left between them. The germline V gene encodes CDR1 SGHNT and CDR2 YYREEE (reference sequence). The CDR3 DNA is TGTGCCAGCAGCTTGTATGGCCCCTCCAATGAGCAGTTCTTC. Encoded protein: CASSLYGPSNEQFF. Supplemented by reference TRBV5-4 and TRBJ2-1, the full variable domain reads ETGVTQSPTHLIKTRGQQVTLRCSSQSGHNTVSWYQQALGQGPQFIFQYYREEENGRGNFPPRFSGLQFPNYSSELNVNALELDDSALYLCASSLYGPSNEQFFGPGTRLTVL.

The genes are TRBV24-1 and TRBJ1-2; 7 nucleotides match TRBD1. Trimming at V came to 8 bases and at J to 0 bases, leaving 8 bases not matched to a gene. CDR1 is KGHDR, CDR2 SFDVKD, per germline. This CDR3 has 15 amino acids. CDR3 in amino acids: CATILNRGPNYGYTF. DNA of the CDR3: TGTGCCACCATATTAAACAGGGGACCTAACTATGGCTACACCTTC.

This clone was seen a few times. The gene calls are TRBV11-2 and TRBJ2-1; no clear D. Germline CDR1 and CDR2: SGHAT and FQNNGV. V lost 1 base to trimming and J lost 6 bases, with 10 bases between them. The CDR3 is made up of 14 amino acids. The CDR3 sequence: CASSLAPPVNEQFF. In DNA, the CDR3 is TGTGCCAGCAGCTTAGCCCCCCCCGTCAATGAGCAGTTCTTC. The full variable domain, its missing parts supplied by reference TRBV11-2 and TRBJ2-1, is EAGVAQSPRYKIIEKRQSVAFWCNPISGHATLYWYQQILGQGPKLLIQFQNNGVVDDSQLPKDRFSAERLKGVDSTLKIQPAKLEDSAVYLCASSLAPPVNEQFFGPGTRLTVL.

The chain employs TRBV30 and TRBJ1-4; possibly TRBD1 for D (6 bases). This CDR3 contains 15 residues. Trimming stripped 1 base from V and 0 bases from J, with 9 bases between. CDR1 and CDR2 (germline): GTSNPN, SVGIG (reference sequence). The CDR3 reads CAWSAQGTTNEKLFF. DNA of the CDR3: TGTGCCTGGAGTGCACAGGGCACAACTAATGAAAAACTGTTTTTT.

The rearrangement uses TRBV5-1 and TRBJ2-3, with D maybe TRBD2 (5 bases). CDR3 length: 12 residues. Germline V gene lookup returns CDR1 SGHRS and CDR2 YFSETQ. V lost 5 bases and J 8 bases, leaving 12 bases between the germline ends. CDR3 residues: CASSMTEATQYF. The CDR3 DNA follows: TGCGCCAGCAGTATGACGGAGGCTACGCAGTATTTT.